Listed below are T cell receptor beta chains from one sample, sequenced in a study of blood T cell repertoires in COVID-19. The method was immunoSEQ multiplex PCR; TCRdb's version includes in-frame clones alone and lacks a portion of them. This sample yields some 100,000 clones, of which 88% are seen a single time; about 6% belongs to the top ten. Sequencing was done on a sample of peripheral blood. The source of these receptors is a woman aged 55 to 70 with acute or convalescent COVID-19. CDR3s include the opening cysteine and the closing phenylalanine or tryptophan. The D gene is left open where the match is weak. Only some rows state a clone size, as once, few, many or a class for expanded clones.

D: -; V: TRBV5-1; size: -; J: TRBJ1-2; length: 15; CDR3: CASSFSTTGNYGYTF; DNA: TGCGCCAGCAGCTTCTCCACGACAGGAAACTATGGCTACACCTTC
D: TRBD2; V: TRBV9; size: -; J: TRBJ2-1; length: 15; CDR3: CASSASGSSYNEQFF; DNA: TGTGCCAGCAGCGCCAGCGGGAGCTCCTACAATGAGCAGTTCTTC
D: -; V: TRBV7-9; size: once; J: TRBJ2-1; length: 17; CDR3: CASSPTGVAASYNEQFF; DNA: TGTGCCAGCAGCCCCACGGGGGTAGCAGCCTCCTACAATGAGCAGTTCTTC
D: TRBD1; V: TRBV27; size: -; J: TRBJ2-7; length: 15; CDR3: CASSLATGSTYEQYF; DNA: TGTGCCAGCAGTTTGGCGACAGGGTCTACCTACGAGCAGTACTTC
D: TRBD1; V: TRBV4-1; size: -; J: TRBJ2-5; length: 16; CDR3: CASSPRDRSMRETQYF; DNA: TGCGCCAGCAGCCCTAGGGACAGGTCCATGCGGGAGACCCAGTACTTC
D: TRBD2; V: TRBV29-1; size: -; J: TRBJ2-2; length: 11; CDR3: CSAGGTGELFF; DNA: TGCAGCGCCGGGGGGACCGGGGAGCTGTTTTTT
D: -; V: TRBV18; size: -; J: TRBJ2-5; length: 15; CDR3: CASSPEGGIEGTQYF; DNA: TGTGCCAGCTCACCGGAAGGCGGGATAGAGGGGACCCAGTACTTC
D: TRBD1; V: TRBV9; size: -; J: TRBJ1-1; length: 14; CDR3: CASSPGTVNTEAFF; DNA: TGTGCCAGCAGCCCCGGGACAGTGAACACTGAAGCTTTCTTT
D: -; V: TRBV18; size: -; J: TRBJ1-3; length: 14; CDR3: CASYRESTGNTIYF; DNA: TGTGCCAGTTACAGGGAATCAACTGGAAACACCATATATTTT
D: TRBD2; V: TRBV7-2; size: -; J: TRBJ2-2; length: 16; CDR3: CASSLTSGGRGGELFF; DNA: TGTGCCAGCAGCTTAACTAGCGGGGGTAGGGGAGGGGAGCTGTTTTTT
D: TRBD1; V: TRBV6-6; size: few; J: TRBJ1-4; length: 14; CDR3: CASSYTGGAGKLFF; DNA: TGTGCCAGCAGTTACACAGGGGGCGCGGGAAAACTGTTTTTT
D: -; V: TRBV10-3; size: -; J: TRBJ1-3; length: 12; CDR3: CAMSLDGNTIYF; DNA: TGTGCCATGTCTTTAGATGGAAACACCATATATTTT
D: TRBD1; V: TRBV6-1; size: -; J: TRBJ2-3; length: 19; CDR3: CASSEPFDLTGESTDTQYF; DNA: TGTGCCAGCAGTGAACCCTTCGACCTCACAGGGGAAAGCACAGATACGCAGTATTTT
D: -; V: TRBV27; size: -; J: TRBJ2-7; length: 15; CDR3: CASSFSHRATPEQYF; DNA: TGTGCCAGCAGTTTCTCCCACAGGGCAACACCCGAGCAGTACTTC
D: -; V: TRBV6-7; size: -; J: TRBJ1-2; length: 9; CDR3: CATDCGYTF; DNA: TGTGCCACAGATTGCGGCTACACCTTC
D: -; V: TRBV5-1; size: -; J: TRBJ2-5; length: 14; CDR3: CASSLDGNGETQYF; DNA: TGCGCCAGCAGCTTGGACGGGAACGGAGAGACCCAGTACTTC
D: TRBD1; V: TRBV7-2; size: -; J: TRBJ1-1; length: 19; CDR3: CASSLTGTGGRGEGSEAFF; DNA: TGTGCCAGCAGCTTGACCGGGACAGGGGGCCGGGGAGAGGGGTCAGAAGCTTTCTTT
D: TRBD1; V: TRBV19; size: -; J: TRBJ2-5; length: 16; CDR3: CASSPILQGLQETQYF; DNA: TGTGCCAGTAGTCCAATCCTACAGGGGCTCCAAGAGACCCAGTACTTC
D: TRBD2; V: TRBV18; size: -; J: TRBJ2-7; length: 13; CDR3: CASSGDYRYEQYF; DNA: TGTGCCAGCTCAGGGGACTATCGCTACGAGCAGTACTTC
D: TRBD2; V: TRBV19; size: once; J: TRBJ2-7; length: 15; CDR3: CASTPTSRLGNEQYF; DNA: TGTGCCAGTACCCCGACTAGCCGCTTAGGCAACGAGCAGTACTTC
D: -; V: TRBV19; size: once; J: TRBJ1-3; length: 16; CDR3: CASTNSLLLSGNTIYF; DNA: TGTGCCAGTACCAACAGCCTATTGCTTTCTGGAAACACCATATATTTT
D: TRBD2; V: TRBV7-9; size: once; J: TRBJ2-4; length: 13; CDR3: CASSLAVSSGQYF; DNA: TGTGCCAGCAGCTTAGCCGTATCTAGCGGGCAGTACTTC
D: -; V: TRBV7-8; size: few; J: TRBJ1-4; length: 13; CDR3: CASSLLRSEKLFF; DNA: TGTGCCAGCAGCTTATTACGGAGTGAAAAACTGTTTTTT
D: TRBD1; V: TRBV6-1; size: -; J: TRBJ1-5; length: 15; CDR3: CASSEGWTGDQPQHF; DNA: TGTGCCAGCAGTGAAGGCTGGACAGGGGATCAGCCCCAGCATTTT
D: -; V: TRBV3-1/TRBV3-2; size: -; J: TRBJ1-1; length: 14; CDR3: CASSQPPRTEKAFF; DNA: TGTGCCAGCAGCCAGCCCCCTCGGACAGAAAAAGCTTTCTTT
D: -; V: TRBV19; size: -; J: TRBJ2-5; length: 14; CDR3: CASSTPGQQETQYF; DNA: TGTGCCAGTAGTACCCCCGGACAGCAAGAGACCCAGTACTTC
D: -; V: TRBV27; size: -; J: TRBJ1-1; length: 15; CDR3: CASSLKGSGRTEAFF; DNA: TGTGCCAGCAGTTTGAAGGGGAGTGGGAGGACTGAAGCTTTCTTT
D: TRBD2; V: TRBV12-3/TRBV12-4; size: -; J: TRBJ2-1; length: 13; CDR3: CASSGTGGTEQFF; DNA: TGTGCCAGCAGTGGGACGGGGGGGACCGAGCAGTTCTTC
D: -; V: TRBV2; size: once; J: TRBJ1-1; length: 14; CDR3: CASSELAVNTEAFF; DNA: TGTGCCAGCAGTGAATTGGCTGTGAACACTGAAGCTTTCTTT
D: TRBD2; V: TRBV2; size: -; J: TRBJ2-3; length: 15; CDR3: CASTALAGGTDTQYF; DNA: TGTGCCAGCACCGCCCTAGCGGGGGGCACAGATACGCAGTATTTT
D: -; V: TRBV7-9; size: -; J: TRBJ2-1; length: 13; CDR3: CASSGSTYNEQFF; DNA: TGTGCCAGCAGCGGGAGTACCTACAATGAGCAGTTCTTC
D: -; V: TRBV6-5; size: -; J: TRBJ1-2; length: 16; CDR3: CASSYLNTGNYYGYTF; DNA: TGTGCCAGCAGTTACTTAAATACAGGGAATTACTATGGCTACACCTTC
D: -; V: TRBV3-1/TRBV3-2; size: -; J: TRBJ1-1; length: 13; CDR3: CASSPNTGTEAFF; DNA: TGTGCCAGCAGCCCAAATACAGGGACTGAAGCTTTCTTT
D: -; V: TRBV2; size: -; J: TRBJ2-2; length: 15; CDR3: CASSPEGVSTGELFF; DNA: TGTGCCAGCAGCCCGGAGGGAGTGAGCACCGGGGAGCTGTTTTTT
D: -; V: TRBV5-1; size: -; J: TRBJ2-7; length: 13; CDR3: CASSSGWSDEQYF; DNA: TGCGCCAGCAGCTCGGGGTGGAGCGACGAGCAGTACTTC
D: -; V: TRBV6-2/TRBV6-3; size: once; J: TRBJ1-5; length: 14; CDR3: CASSPGTSNQPQHF; DNA: TGTGCCAGCAGTCCCGGGACAAGCAATCAGCCCCAGCATTTT
D: -; V: TRBV21-1; size: once; J: TRBJ1-1; length: 16; CDR3: CASSPVPGQMNTEAFF; DNA: TGTGCCAGCAGCCCCGTGCCGGGACAGATGAACACTGAAGCTTTCTTT
D: -; V: TRBV19; size: -; J: TRBJ2-5; length: 11; CDR3: CASNQQGTQYF; DNA: TGTGCCAGTAACCAACAGGGTACCCAGTACTTC
D: -; V: TRBV10-2; size: -; J: TRBJ1-1; length: 15; CDR3: CASNPVQSLNTEAFF; DNA: TGCGCCAGCAATCCAGTCCAATCCTTGAACACTGAAGCTTTCTTT